These T cell receptor beta chains were read from a single sample in a study of blood T cell repertoires in COVID-19. Assay: immunoSEQ multiplex PCR; the TCRdb copy retains only in-frame clones and omits some. The sample includes about 93,000 clones, 90% of them seen just once. The sequenced sample consisted of peripheral blood. The receptor source for this set is a human donor with active COVID-19. The donor label of this sample is uncertain. Each CDR3 is given without its conserved first and last residue. D genes are given only for firm matches.

J gene: TRBJ2-7
D gene: TRBD1
V gene: TRBV7-2
CDR3 protein: ASSLAGTGYEQY

J gene: TRBJ1-1
D gene: -
V gene: TRBV5-6
CDR3 protein: ASSRGQLNTEAF

J gene: TRBJ2-3
D gene: -
V gene: TRBV5-4
CDR3 protein: ASSLGQHGTDTQY

J gene: TRBJ2-2
D gene: -
V gene: TRBV27
CDR3 protein: ASSLRLGPGELF

J gene: TRBJ2-2
D gene: TRBD1
V gene: TRBV7-9
CDR3 protein: ASSRYPGTGHANTGELF

J gene: TRBJ1-4
D gene: -
V gene: TRBV9
CDR3 protein: ASSVAPPGESNEKLF

J gene: TRBJ1-4
D gene: -
V gene: TRBV7-9
CDR3 protein: ASSYLQGRDEKLF

J gene: TRBJ1-6
D gene: -
V gene: TRBV6-2/TRBV6-3
CDR3 protein: ASSSGLPLH

J gene: TRBJ2-7
D gene: TRBD2
V gene: TRBV6-5
CDR3 protein: ASSYSGGGSYEQY

J gene: TRBJ2-5
D gene: -
V gene: TRBV11-2
CDR3 protein: ASSPLPTSQETQY

J gene: TRBJ1-2
D gene: -
V gene: TRBV4-3
CDR3 protein: ASSQTVNYGYT

J gene: TRBJ2-7
D gene: -
V gene: TRBV13
CDR3 protein: ASSPRVLSYEQY

J gene: TRBJ1-3
D gene: -
V gene: TRBV29-1
CDR3 protein: SVGAGNTIY

J gene: TRBJ1-6
D gene: -
V gene: TRBV19
CDR3 protein: ASSMRGTGIGNSPLH

J gene: TRBJ1-2
D gene: -
V gene: TRBV28
CDR3 protein: ASSLRHLNYGYT

J gene: TRBJ2-1
D gene: -
V gene: TRBV6-5
CDR3 protein: ASTNGRGEQF

J gene: TRBJ1-5
D gene: TRBD1
V gene: TRBV11-2
CDR3 protein: ASSSGTGGFNQPQH

J gene: TRBJ1-2
D gene: TRBD1
V gene: TRBV6-2/TRBV6-3
CDR3 protein: ASSGTGNYGYT

J gene: TRBJ2-2
D gene: TRBD2
V gene: TRBV18
CDR3 protein: ASSLLSGGHTGELF

J gene: TRBJ2-7
D gene: -
V gene: TRBV27
CDR3 protein: ASSRRPGSSYEQY

J gene: TRBJ1-1
D gene: TRBD1
V gene: TRBV28
CDR3 protein: ASSLYPDRAPWGTEAF

J gene: TRBJ2-7
D gene: TRBD2
V gene: TRBV5-4
CDR3 protein: ASSPETSGSSYEQY

J gene: TRBJ2-3
D gene: -
V gene: TRBV7-9
CDR3 protein: ASSLGTYTQY

J gene: TRBJ1-1
D gene: TRBD1
V gene: TRBV4-1
CDR3 protein: ASSHLDRALMNTEAF

J gene: TRBJ2-5
D gene: TRBD1
V gene: TRBV14
CDR3 protein: ASSPQNRDRGMETQY

J gene: TRBJ1-2
D gene: -
V gene: TRBV10-3
CDR3 protein: AISRNQGYGYT

J gene: TRBJ2-3
D gene: TRBD1
V gene: TRBV6-5
CDR3 protein: ASRRTGRTDTQY

J gene: TRBJ2-5
D gene: -
V gene: TRBV7-2
CDR3 protein: ASSPYQETQY

J gene: TRBJ2-3
D gene: -
V gene: TRBV7-2
CDR3 protein: ASSFRQSTDTQY

J gene: TRBJ1-5
D gene: TRBD1
V gene: TRBV5-5
CDR3 protein: ASSRGQGVGQPQH

J gene: TRBJ1-2
D gene: TRBD1
V gene: TRBV6-5
CDR3 protein: ASSYRGQGVYGYT

J gene: TRBJ1-3
D gene: -
V gene: TRBV3-1/TRBV3-2
CDR3 protein: ASSRISAGNTIY

J gene: TRBJ1-5
D gene: -
V gene: TRBV28
CDR3 protein: ASGILQGTSNQPQH

J gene: TRBJ1-6
D gene: TRBD1
V gene: TRBV5-4
CDR3 protein: ASSRGQGDSPLH

J gene: TRBJ2-1
D gene: -
V gene: TRBV6-6
CDR3 protein: ASSYSGLANSDEQF

J gene: TRBJ2-5
D gene: TRBD2
V gene: TRBV7-2
CDR3 protein: ASSLRASGGAAETQY

J gene: TRBJ1-5
D gene: TRBD1
V gene: TRBV28
CDR3 protein: ASRSGQGASQPQH

J gene: TRBJ1-1
D gene: -
V gene: TRBV10-2
CDR3 protein: ASSALGGNTEAF

J gene: TRBJ2-7
D gene: -
V gene: TRBV9
CDR3 protein: ASSVASASYEQY

J gene: TRBJ2-2
D gene: -
V gene: TRBV12-2
CDR3 protein: ASAPEQGGTGELF

J gene: TRBJ2-1
D gene: -
V gene: TRBV18
CDR3 protein: ASSPLQGPYNEQF

J gene: TRBJ2-7
D gene: -
V gene: TRBV19
CDR3 protein: ASRLEETVSYEQY

J gene: TRBJ2-7
D gene: TRBD2
V gene: TRBV27
CDR3 protein: ASSFREGPYEQY

J gene: TRBJ2-1
D gene: TRBD2
V gene: TRBV19
CDR3 protein: ASSIVIAGAPSSYNEQF

J gene: TRBJ2-1
D gene: TRBD1
V gene: TRBV7-2
CDR3 protein: ASSLLGTGGNNEQF